The present TCR beta chain was sequenced within a study of blood T cell repertoires in COVID-19. Background on the study: T cells, B-cell-depleted T cells, or PBMCs supplied cDNA or gDNA.

Seattle patients were enrolled while actively infected and followed longitudinally. As handled by the study authors: Counts of nucleated cells, estimated from reference gene primer amplification, were obtained. Method: immunoSEQ multiplex PCR; TCRdb's copy keeps in-frame clones and lacks some. Clone size and the V and J calls come from that table; the DNA yielded D and trimming. The sample contains approximately 200,000 clones, around 95% of which appear only once. Sequencing input: peripheral blood. The source is a man aged 25-40 years with COVID-19, enrolled during active disease.

CDR3 coding DNA: TGTGCCAGCAGTCCCCGACCGGGACAGAACTATGGCTACACCTTC. Its protein is CASSPRPGQNYGYTF. V is TRBV6-5 and J is TRBJ1-2; TRBD1 matches 7 bases. This CDR3 comprises 15 residues. CDR1 is MNHEY, CDR2 SVGAGI, per germline. V lost 5 bases to trimming and J lost 2 bases; unmatched junction nucleotides: 8.